Below are 30 T cell receptor beta chains sequenced from a single sample in a study of long-term antiretroviral therapy in people with HIV. At the survey level, the v3.0 immunoSEQ assay was run. Using immunoSEQ multiplex PCR, the repertoire was profiled, and TCRdb retains in-frame clones only, with some absent. The sample carries approximately 29,000 clones, about 83% recorded once. The specimen comprised unsorted PBMCs, sampled 0.4 years after starting antiretroviral therapy. These receptors came from a man aged 18 to 29 with HIV.

This chain links TRBV9 with TRBJ2-7, with D perhaps matching TRBD2 (6 bases). CDR1 and CDR2 (germline): SGDLS, YYNGEE. Trimming shortened V by 2 bases and J by 2 bases, and 11 bases separated the two germline ends. This CDR3 comprises 14 residues. The CDR3 DNA is TGTGCCAGCAGCGTCTCCGGAGGGACCTACGAGCAGTACTTC. It yields the protein CASSVSGGTYEQYF.

V usage is TRBV4-1 and J usage is TRBJ1-2, with D possibly TRBD1 on 5 matching bases. Trimming removed 6 bases at V and 0 bases at J, with 20 bases between. The germline gives CDR1 MGHRA, CDR2 YSYEKL. CDR3 length equals 17 residues. CDR3 nucleotides: TGCGCCAGCAGGCGGTGGACAAGGCAAGAGGCTAACTATGGCTACACCTTC. Translated, it gives CASRRWTRQEANYGYTF.

CDR3: CASSVEMTGTGRTGELFF. CDR3 DNA sequence: TGTGCCAGCAGCGTAGAGATGACCGGGACAGGGAGGACCGGGGAGCTGTTTTTT. The chain has TRBV9 and TRBJ2-2, with TRBD1 identical over 9 bases. Per germline, CDR1 SGDLS and CDR2 YYNGEE. V was pared by 0 bases and J by 5 bases, with 11 bases of the junction left unmatched. This CDR3 has 18 residues.

CDR3 nucleotide sequence: TGTGCCAGTAACTATCAGGGGAACACTGAAGCTTTCTTT. Encoded protein: CASNYQGNTEAFF. This chain connects TRBV19 to TRBJ1-1; TRBD1 is a possible D gene (5 bases). There are 13 residues in the CDR3. V dropped 7 bases and J dropped 1 base, with 10 bases sitting between them. Germline CDR1 reads LNHDA; CDR2 reads SQIVND (reference sequence).

V usage is TRBV5-6 and J usage is TRBJ1-4; D is unclear. This CDR3 contains 14 residues. V gave up 7 bases and J gave up 8 bases, with 18 bases separating them. From germline, CDR1 is SGHDT and CDR2 YYEEEE. The CDR3 coding sequence is TGTGCCAGCGGTTCCACTCCGAGTGGCGAAAAACTGTTTTTT. Translated, it gives CASGSTPSGEKLFF.

The V call is TRBV4-1, the J call TRBJ2-6; D uncertain. The CDR3 extends over 15 amino acids. V shed 3 bases and J shed 0 bases, with 6 bases lying between them. Germline CDR1 reads MGHRA; CDR2 reads YSYEKL. In DNA, the CDR3 is TGCGCCAGCAGCCAGGGAAGCTCTGGGGCCAACGTCCTGACTTTC. The encoded protein is CASSQGSSGANVLTF.

This chain connects TRBV5-6 to TRBJ2-7; 11 nucleotides agree with TRBD2. V gave up 3 bases and J gave up 0 bases; unmatched junction bases: 5. The CDR3 consists of 16 residues. Germline V gives CDR1 SGHDT, CDR2 YYEEEE. CDR3 sequence reads: CASSSILAGVSYEQYF. CDR3 coding DNA: TGTGCCAGCAGCTCGATACTAGCGGGAGTCTCCTACGAGCAGTACTTC.

The chain has TRBV20-1 and TRBJ2-1; D not resolved. The CDR3 totals 11 residues. Trimming cost V 6 bases and J 8 bases, with 11 bases left between them. The germline gives CDR1 DFQATT, CDR2 SNEGSKA (reference sequence). The CDR3, as DNA: TGCAGTGCATCCCGCCGGGATGAGCAGTTCTTC. Amino acids: CSASRRDEQFF.

The V and J genes are TRBV13 and TRBJ2-1; D ambiguous. The CDR3 sequence is 15 residues long. In germline, CDR1 is PRHDT, CDR2 FYEKMQ (reference sequence). The V gene lost 2 bases and the J gene lost 0 bases, with 8 bases spanning the gap. The CDR3 is CASSLRVSSYNEQFF. The CDR3 DNA is TGTGCCAGCAGCTTAAGGGTTAGCTCCTACAATGAGCAGTTCTTC.

The V and J genes are TRBV7-9 and TRBJ2-1, with 10 bases that match TRBD2. V was pared by 5 bases and J by 7 bases, with 8 bases of the junction left unmatched. Germline CDR1 reads SEHNR; CDR2 reads FQNEAQ (reference sequence). This CDR3 region has 15 residues. CDR3 region: CASSKRTSGINEQFF. The CDR3 region has the DNA TGTGCCAGCAGCAAAAGGACTAGCGGTATAAATGAGCAGTTCTTC.

CDR3 region: CASSQDRTGLNTEAFF. The CDR3 DNA reads as TGTGCCAGCAGCCAGGATCGGACAGGGCTGAACACTGAAGCTTTCTTT. The chain employs TRBV4-2 and TRBJ1-1; TRBD1 agrees at 8 bases. The V segment lost 3 bases and the J segment 0 bases; nucleotides outside the gene matches: 6. This CDR3 spans 16 amino acids. Per the germline V gene, CDR1 is LGHNA and CDR2 is YNFKEQ.

This chain connects TRBV19 to TRBJ2-3, with a weak D call TRBD2 (6 bases). Germline values: CDR1 LNHDA, CDR2 SQIVND (reference sequence). The V end was cut by 8 bases, the J end by 1 base, with 22 bases between. The CDR3 is 17 amino acids. CDR3 nucleotide sequence: TGTGCCAGTCCTTTTAACGGGACTGAGAGACGCACAGATACGCAGTATTTT. The encoded protein is CASPFNGTERRTDTQYF.

The CDR3 reads CASSLGTGGRETQYF. CDR3 bases: TGTGCCAGCAGCTTGGGGACAGGGGGCCGGGAGACCCAGTACTTC. The chain joins TRBV5-4 to TRBJ2-5; 11 bases are shared with TRBD1. Germline V gene lookup returns CDR1 SGHNT and CDR2 YYREEE (reference sequence). V lost 0 bases and J lost 5; bases outside the gene matches: 3. The CDR3 is made up of 15 amino acids.

V usage is TRBV5-5 and J usage is TRBJ2-1; no reliable D call. Germline V gives CDR1 SGHKS, CDR2 YYEKEE (reference sequence). Trimming shortened V by 4 bases and J by 8 bases, and 16 bases separated the two germline ends. The CDR3 is made up of 14 amino acids. The CDR3 bases are TGTGCCAGCAGCCCACACCGGGCTGGCGATGAGCAGTTCTTC. Its translation: CASSPHRAGDEQFF.

The chain uses TRBV11-2 and TRBJ2-6; TRBD1 or TRBD2 may be the D gene (5 bases each). Germline lookup yields CDR1 SGHAT and CDR2 FQNNGV. V was cut by 5 bases and J by 2 bases, with 16 bases left in between. The CDR3 covers 17 residues. The CDR3: CASSPGSEGTGANVLTF. CDR3 nucleotides: TGTGCCAGCAGCCCCGGATCCGAGGGGACTGGGGCCAACGTCCTGACTTTC.

The J gene is TRBJ1-4, the V gene TRBV6-6; no firm D call. The CDR3 is 14 amino acids. The V gene lost 5 bases and the J gene lost 7 bases, with 14 bases spanning the gap. Germline-derived CDR1 and CDR2 are MNHNY and SVGAGI (reference sequence). The CDR3 spells CASSNPSGSEKLFF. DNA for the CDR3: TGTGCCAGCAGTAATCCCAGCGGGAGTGAAAAACTGTTTTTT.

The chain joins TRBV27 to TRBJ2-3; perhaps TRBD1 as D (6 bases). The CDR3 totals 14 residues. Trimming pared 5 bases from V and 5 bases from J, leaving 14 bases between. From germline, CDR1 is MNHEY and CDR2 SMNVEV (reference sequence). The CDR3 reads CASSDQGFGDTQYF. The CDR3 bases are TGTGCCAGCAGTGATCAGGGGTTCGGAGATACGCAGTATTTT.

The rearrangement uses TRBV6-5 and TRBJ2-7; 9 bases fit TRBD2. With 2 bases clipped from V and 4 bases from J, the junction kept 6 bases outside the gene matches. The CDR3 totals 15 residues. The germline gives CDR1 MNHEY, CDR2 SVGAGI. CDR3 protein: CASSYGAGGLYEQYF. The CDR3 bases are TGTGCCAGCAGTTACGGAGCGGGGGGTCTTTACGAGCAGTACTTC.

The rearrangement joins TRBV4-1 to TRBJ2-1, with TRBD1 matching over 7 bases. The trim removed 0 bases at V and 1 base at J, leaving 3 bases unmatched. This CDR3 comprises 16 residues. Per germline, CDR1 MGHRA and CDR2 YSYEKL. The CDR3 DNA sequence: TGCGCCAGCAGCCAAGACAGGGGACAGTCCTACAATGAGCAGTTCTTC. This sequence encodes CASSQDRGQSYNEQFF.

V usage is TRBV9 and J usage is TRBJ1-2; D remains ambiguous. Germline lookup yields CDR1 SGDLS and CDR2 YYNGEE. V gave up 3 bases and J gave up 1 base, with 13 bases separating them. The CDR3 contains 15 residues. In nucleotides, the CDR3 is TGTGCCAGCAGCGCTGGGAGCATCCTTAACTATGGCTACACCTTC. Translated, it gives CASSAGSILNYGYTF.

The gene calls are TRBV7-9 and TRBJ1-2; D remains ambiguous. Trimming stripped 1 base from V and 4 bases from J, with 7 bases between. The CDR3 is made up of 13 amino acids. The V gene's germline CDR1 is SEHNR and CDR2 FQNEAQ (reference sequence). CDR3 in amino acids: CASSLERTYGYTF. The CDR3 nucleotides are TGTGCCAGCAGCTTAGAGAGGACCTATGGCTACACCTTC.

The V call is TRBV27, the J call TRBJ1-1; no definite D call. Deletions cut 3 bases from V and 4 bases from J, with 9 bases between. This CDR3 has 13 residues. The germline V gene encodes CDR1 MNHEY and CDR2 SMNVEV (reference sequence). As DNA, the CDR3 is TGTGCCAGCAGTTTCAACAGCGGCACTGAAGCTTTCTTT. Translating it yields CASSFNSGTEAFF.

The chain employs TRBV5-1 and TRBJ2-7; D could derive from TRBD1 or TRBD2 (5 bases each). This CDR3 is built from 15 residues. The V gene's germline CDR1 is SGHRS and CDR2 YFSETQ. The ends were cut back, 0 bases at V and 3 bases at J, with 13 bases in the middle. The CDR3 DNA reads as TGCGCCAGCAGCTTGGCTTCGGGGCCTCTCTACGAGCAGTACTTC. This codes for CASSLASGPLYEQYF. The full variable domain, with the rest looked up from reference TRBV5-1 and TRBJ2-7, is KAGVTQTPRYLIKTRGQQVTLSCSPISGHRSVSWYQQTPGQGLQFLFEYFSETQRNKGNFPGRFSGRQFSNSRSEMNVSTLELGDSALYLCASSLASGPLYEQYFGPGTRLTVT.

The rearrangement links TRBV27 to TRBJ1-5; D gene uncertain. Trimming pared 0 bases from V and 3 bases from J, leaving 3 bases between. The CDR3 is 13 residues long. Germline values: CDR1 MNHEY, CDR2 SMNVEV (reference sequence). As DNA, the CDR3 is TGTGCCAGCAGTTTATCGACCAATCAGCCCCAGCATTTT. Encoded protein: CASSLSTNQPQHF.

The J gene is TRBJ2-7, the V gene TRBV28; 8 nucleotides agree with TRBD1. Trimming took 5 bases from V and 3 from J; bases not matched to a gene: 6. This CDR3 region has 14 residues. Germline V gene sequence: CDR1 MDHEN, CDR2 SYDVKM. CDR3 residues: CASSPQGGNYEQYF. The CDR3 DNA follows: TGTGCCAGCAGTCCACAGGGGGGAAACTACGAGCAGTACTTC.

J is TRBJ1-6 and V is TRBV9, with a weak D call TRBD1 (6 bases). V was trimmed by 0 bases and J by 8 bases, leaving 12 bases between them. Per germline, CDR1 SGDLS and CDR2 YYNGEE. This CDR3 comprises 15 residues. The CDR3 protein is CASSVDGRGDSPLHF. In DNA, the CDR3 is TGTGCCAGCAGCGTAGACGGCAGGGGAGATTCACCCCTCCACTTT. Drawing the rest from reference TRBV9 and TRBJ1-6, the complete variable domain is DSGVTQTPKHLITATGQRVTLRCSPRSGDLSVYWYQQSLDQGLQFLIQYYNGEERAKGNILERFSAQQFPDLHSELNLSSLELGDSALYFCASSVDGRGDSPLHFGNGTRLTVT.

The chain joins TRBV5-5 to TRBJ2-1; TRBD1 is a possible D gene (6 bases). The length of the CDR3 is 13 residues. Germline lookup yields CDR1 SGHKS and CDR2 YYEKEE (reference sequence). V was shortened by 3 bases and J by 3 bases, with 7 bases between the two germline ends. The CDR3 region is CASSWGLYNEQFF. The CDR3 DNA reads TGTGCCAGCAGCTGGGGGCTCTACAATGAGCAGTTCTTC. Complete variable domain (other parts from reference TRBV5-5 and TRBJ2-1): DAGVTQSPTHLIKTRGQQVTLRCSPISGHKSVSWYQQVLGQGPQFIFQYYEKEERGRGNFPDRFSARQFPNYSSELNVNALLLGDSALYLCASSWGLYNEQFFGPGTRLTVL.

This chain uses TRBV5-1 with TRBJ2-1, with 7 bases matching TRBD1. The germline CDR1 and CDR2 sequences are SGHRS and YFSETQ. The J segment lost 12 bases and the V segment lost 4 bases, leaving 7 bases of the junction unmatched. CDR3 size: 12 residues. CDR3 residues: CASSPTGSGQFF. CDR3 in DNA: TGCGCCAGCAGCCCGACAGGGTCGGGGCAGTTCTTC.

The chain uses TRBV19 and TRBJ1-3; 8 positions match TRBD1. This CDR3 has 14 amino acids. V lost 4 bases to trimming and J lost 4 bases; unmatched junction nucleotides: 3. CDR1 and CDR2 from the germline V gene are LNHDA and SQIVND (reference sequence). CDR3 nucleotide sequence: TGTGCCAGTAGTAGGACAGGGACGGGAAACACCATATATTTT. Translating it yields CASSRTGTGNTIYF. Variable domain in full (rest from reference TRBV19 and TRBJ1-3): DGGITQSPKYLFRKEGQNVTLSCEQNLNHDAMYWYRQDPGQGLRLIYYSQIVNDFQKGDIAEGYSVSREKKESFPLTVTSAQKNPTAFYLCASSRTGTGNTIYFGEGSWLTVV.

The chain is built from TRBV5-8 and TRBJ1-1; TRBD1 might be the D (5 bases). V lost 4 bases and J 4 bases, leaving 20 bases between the germline ends. CDR1 and CDR2 (germline): SGHTS, YDEGEE. The CDR3 spans 16 residues. CDR3 in DNA: TGTGCCAGCAGCCCGGAATCGAGGGGATGGAGCACTGAAGCTTTCTTT. Translated: CASSPESRGWSTEAFF.